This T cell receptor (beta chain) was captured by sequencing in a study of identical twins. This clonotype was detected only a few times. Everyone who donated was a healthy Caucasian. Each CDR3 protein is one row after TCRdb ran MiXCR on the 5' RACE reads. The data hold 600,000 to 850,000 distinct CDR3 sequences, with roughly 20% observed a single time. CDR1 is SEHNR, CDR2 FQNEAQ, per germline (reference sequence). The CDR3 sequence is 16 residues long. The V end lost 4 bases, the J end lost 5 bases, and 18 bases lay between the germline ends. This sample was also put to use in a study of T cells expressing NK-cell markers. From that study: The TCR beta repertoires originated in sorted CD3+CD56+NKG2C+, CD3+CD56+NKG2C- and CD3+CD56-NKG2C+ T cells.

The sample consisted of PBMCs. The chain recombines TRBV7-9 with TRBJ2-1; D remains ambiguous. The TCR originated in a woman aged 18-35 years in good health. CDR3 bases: TGTGCCAGCAGCTCTATCCAGGCGACCCTCAACAATGAGCAGTTCTTC. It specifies CASSSIQATLNNEQFF.